This TCR beta chain was documented in a study of blood T cells in healthy people across ages. For the second PCR, which ran for 7 to 11 cycles, a sample-barcoded 5' primer and a J-beta primer mix were used. Each CDR3 protein is one row after TCRdb ran MiXCR on the 5' RACE reads. The top ten hold roughly a fifth of the sample, which has some 800,000 distinct CDR3 sequences, approximately 48% seen once. The sequencing input was blood. The sequence was collected from a man aged 60 to 75 in good health.

The DNA for the CDR3 is TGCGCCAGCAGCCCCGCAGGTGATGGCTACACCTTC. Protein: CASSPAGDGYTF. This chain joins TRBV5-1 and TRBJ1-2; D unresolved. The CDR3 loop spans 12 amino acids. Germline V gives CDR1 SGHRS, CDR2 YFSETQ. Trimming pared 4 bases from V and 6 bases from J, leaving 10 bases between.